This T cell receptor (beta chain) comes out of a study of blood T cells in healthy people across ages. Primed by a sample-barcoded 5' primer and a J-beta primer mix, a second PCR proceeded for about 7 to 11 cycles. TCRdb used MiXCR to reprocess the 5' RACE reads, holding one entry per CDR3 protein. The top ten clones hold 3.5% to 4% of a sample with 600,000 to 800,000 distinct CDR3 sequences, approximately 21% of them seen once. The study, taken as a whole, reports: With unsorted PBMCs, a conclusive comparison of naive versus antigen-experienced cells was not possible. TCR beta diversity was tightly associated with the proportion of naive T cells.

Samples had at least 7 million PBMCs isolated from them. The V and J ends lost 0 bases and 1 base respectively, with 4 bases between them. Germline V CDR1 and CDR2: LGHNA, YSLEER. The CDR3 is 15 amino acids. This clonotype has more than one count but fewer than ten. The target antigen is unknown. The sequence was collected from a man between 65 and 85 years old in good health. The chain employs TRBV4-3 and TRBJ2-6; D is unresolved. Sample: blood. DNA for the CDR3: TGCGCCAGCAGCCAAGAGGTTTCTGGGGCCAACGTCCTGACTTTC. This gives the protein CASSQEVSGANVLTF.